These T cell receptor beta chains were read from a single sample in a study of T cells in Graves' hyperthyroidism and ophthalmopathy. MiXCR was run by TCRdb on the multiplex PCR reads, yielding one entry per CDR3 protein. The repertoire includes 530,000 or so distinct CDR3 sequences, more than 45% of them detected once, and about 8.3% sits in the top ten. Sequenced: peripheral blood or thyroid tissue (not recorded which). The receptors shown here come from a woman aged 18-29 years with Graves' hyperthyroidism. CDR3s include the opening cysteine and the closing phenylalanine or tryptophan. Each record gives: V gene, clone size, J gene, D gene, CDR3 protein, CDR3 DNA. A D gene is named only where the DNA matches it firmly. Size is omitted from some rows. Given values are once, few, many or a class for expanded clones.

>TRBV12-3/TRBV12-4|many|TRBJ1-1|TRBD1
CASSFGQVAFF
TGTGCCAGCAGTTTTGGACAGGTTGCTTTCTTT
>TRBV6-2/TRBV6-3|many|TRBJ2-5|TRBD1
CATGTGGRSPTIQETQYF
TGTGCCACCGGGACAGGGGGCCGATCGCCTACGATCCAAGAGACCCAGTACTTC
>TRBV29-1|many|TRBJ2-5|TRBD1
CSVEEGQGKTQYF
TGCAGCGTTGAAGAGGGACAGGGAAAGACCCAGTACTTC
>TRBV6-4|-|TRBJ2-7|TRBD2
CASSDWSGRGGYEQYF
TGTGCCAGCAGTGACTGGAGCGGGAGAGGGGGCTACGAGCAGTACTTC
>TRBV29-1|-|TRBJ1-3|-
CSVASRGKPGNTIYF
TGCAGCGTCGCTTCCAGGGGAAAACCTGGAAACACCATATATTTT
>TRBV6-5|many|TRBJ2-5|TRBD2
CASSRLPGLGLETQYF
TGTGCCAGCAGTCGCCTCCCGGGACTAGGCCTAGAGACCCAGTACTTC
>TRBV7-2|many|TRBJ2-7|TRBD2
CASKPGLATSEQYF
TGTGCCAGCAAACCGGGACTAGCAACGTCCGAGCAGTACTTC
>TRBV3-2|many|TRBJ2-5|-
CASSQVGSLESPQYF
TGTGCCAGCAGCCAAGTGGGCAGCCTGGAGAGCCCCCAGTACTTC
>TRBV6-1|few|TRBJ2-7|-
CASILEGSLREQYF
TGTGCCAGCATCCTGGAGGGGAGTCTACGCGAGCAGTACTTC
>TRBV7-9|-|TRBJ2-3|-
CASSSWTETDTQYF
TGTGCCAGCAGCTCATGGACGGAAACAGATACGCAGTATTTT
>TRBV6-1|few|TRBJ1-5|-
CASSQKWWQTNQPQHF
TGTGCCAGCAGCCAAAAGTGGTGGCAGACCAATCAGCCCCAGCATTTT
>TRBV2|-|TRBJ2-6|TRBD2
CASSSTGGGGANVLTF
TGTGCCAGCAGTTCCACGGGGGGAGGGGGGGCCAACGTCCTGACTTTC
>TRBV9|many|TRBJ1-2|-
CASSVDHGTEGYGYTF
TGTGCCAGCAGCGTAGACCACGGGACGGAGGGATATGGCTACACCTTC
>TRBV18|few|TRBJ2-7|-
CASSPPGFYEQYF
TGTGCCAGCTCACCACCGGGTTTCTACGAGCAGTACTTC
>TRBV20-1|many|TRBJ2-7|TRBD2
CSALTSRSYEQYF
TGCAGTGCCTTGACTAGCCGGTCCTACGAGCAGTACTTC
>TRBV28|-|TRBJ1-1|-
CASSYASRDITDTEAFF
TGTGCCAGCAGCTACGCCAGTCGGGACATTACGGACACTGAAGCTTTCTTT
>TRBV6-5|many|TRBJ1-3|TRBD1
CASSRQGLNGNTIYF
TGTGCCAGCAGTAGACAGGGATTGAATGGAAACACCATATATTTT
>TRBV19|-|TRBJ2-6|-
CASSIGGAAGANVLTF
TGTGCCAGTAGTATAGGTGGGGCGGCTGGGGCCAACGTCCTGACTTTC
>TRBV7-9|many|TRBJ2-5|-
CASSLGARKETQYF
TGTGCCAGCAGCTTAGGGGCCAGAAAGGAGACCCAGTACTTC
>TRBV2|many|TRBJ2-7|TRBD2
CASSAGLPYEQYF
TGTGCCAGCAGTGCGGGACTACCCTACGAGCAGTACTTC
>TRBV2|-|TRBJ2-1|-
CASGRRETQEQFF
TGTGCCAGCGGGAGAAGGGAAACCCAGGAGCAGTTCTTC
>TRBV15|many|TRBJ1-3|-
CATADGFSVGNTIYF
TGTGCCACCGCCGACGGGTTCTCTGTCGGAAACACCATATATTTT
>TRBV7-9|-|TRBJ2-2|TRBD2
CASSLELAGTGELFF
TGTGCCAGCAGCTTGGAGTTAGCGGGCACCGGGGAGCTGTTTTTT
>TRBV7-2|-|TRBJ2-7|-
CASSYRALGTGEQYF
TGTGCCAGCAGTTACAGGGCCTTAGGGACCGGGGAGCAGTACTTC
>TRBV4-2|-|TRBJ2-2|-
CASSQAGTGSTGELFF
TGTGCCAGCAGCCAAGCGGGGACGGGGAGCACCGGGGAGCTGTTTTTT
>TRBV6-1|many|TRBJ2-7|-
CASSEPDSPGYEQYF
TGTGCCAGCAGTGAACCAGACAGTCCCGGCTACGAGCAGTACTTC
>TRBV6-5|many|TRBJ1-2|-
CASSSSTVNYGYTF
-
>TRBV24-1|many|TRBJ1-5|TRBD1
CATSDYRGSQPQHF
TGTGCCACCAGTGATTACAGGGGAAGTCAGCCCCAGCATTTT
>TRBV7-2|many|TRBJ1-1|-
CASSLSGITEAFF
TGTGCCAGCAGCTTATCAGGGATCACTGAAGCTTTCTTT
>TRBV11-1|few|TRBJ1-4|-
CASSQLGVGTGEMATNEKLFF
TGCGCCAGCAGCCAACTTGGAGTGGGAACGGGTGAGATGGCGACTAATGAAAAACTGTTTTTT
>TRBV29-1|-|TRBJ1-1|-
CSVRGFVTEAFF
TGCAGCGTTAGGGGTTTCGTCACTGAAGCTTTCTTT
>TRBV13|many|TRBJ2-5|-
CASSLRDPGETQYF
TGTGCCAGCAGCTTAAGGGACCCAGGAGAGACCCAGTACTTC
>TRBV29-1|once|TRBJ2-7|-
CSLGVASYEQYF
TGCAGCTTAGGGGTCGCCTCCTACGAGCAGTACTTC
>TRBV7-9|many|TRBJ2-5|-
CASSLEGKDTQYF
TGTGCCAGCAGCTTAGAGGGAAAAGACACCCAGTACTTC
>TRBV7-9|many|TRBJ2-5|-
CASSDPRVETQYF
TGTGCCAGCAGCGACCCGAGGGTGGAGACCCAGTACTTC
>TRBV5-4|few|TRBJ2-2|TRBD2
CARPSHSGDTGELFF
TGTGCTAGACCCTCCCATAGCGGGGATACCGGGGAGCTGTTTTTT
>TRBV7-9|many|TRBJ2-7|-
CASSATESEQYF
TGTGCCAGCAGCGCGACAGAGAGCGAGCAGTACTTC
>TRBV24-1|-|TRBJ2-1|TRBD2
CATSDRGLAVPQFF
TGTGCCACCAGTGACCGGGGACTAGCGGTCCCCCAGTTCTTC
>TRBV13|few|TRBJ1-1|-
CASSLGAGAFF
TGTGCCAGCAGCTTAGGGGCTGGGGCTTTCTTT
>TRBV12-3/TRBV12-4|-|TRBJ1-2|-
CASSLIWHRNSGNTF
TGTGCCAGCAGTTTAATTTGGCACCGAAACTCTGGAAACACCTTC
>TRBV6-5|many|TRBJ2-5|-
CASSYSVSWKETQYF
TGTGCCAGCAGTTACTCGGTTTCTTGGAAAGAGACCCAGTACTTC
>TRBV3-1|many|TRBJ2-5|-
CASSHGLEVETQYF
TGTGCCAGCAGCCACGGTCTAGAGGTAGAGACCCAGTACTTC
>TRBV7-3|few|TRBJ2-1|TRBD2
CASSLAGVSGEQFF
TGTGCCAGCAGCCTAGCGGGAGTCTCGGGTGAGCAGTTCTTC
>TRBV30|many|TRBJ1-2|-
CASDYGYTF
TGTGCCTCGGACTATGGCTACACCTTC
>TRBV20-1|few|TRBJ2-1|-
CSARVPDYNEQFF
TGCAGTGCTAGAGTACCAGACTACAATGAGCAGTTCTTC
>TRBV20-1|-|TRBJ1-2|-
CSARGGNGGAYGYTF
TGCAGTGCTAGAGGGGGTAACGGGGGGGCGTATGGCTACACCTTC
>TRBV6-6|-|TRBJ2-6|-
CASTETGLPGADVLTF
TGTGCCAGCACAGAAACAGGGCTTCCTGGGGCCGACGTCCTGACTTTC
>TRBV5-1|-|TRBJ2-3|-
CASSLPLEPDTQYF
TGCGCCAGCAGCTTGCCCCTCGAACCCGATACGCAGTATTTT
>TRBV7-2|few|TRBJ2-3|-
CASSQTMGSPSTDTQYF
TGTGCCAGCAGCCAGACTATGGGGAGTCCAAGCACAGATACGCAGTATTTT
>TRBV29-1|-|TRBJ2-7|-
CSVEIGHLGYEQYF
TGCAGCGTTGAGATAGGACATCTTGGCTACGAGCAGTACTTC
>TRBV7-9|-|TRBJ1-5|-
CASSLGGARNQPQHF
TGTGCCAGCAGCTTAGGGGGGGCACGAAATCAGCCCCAGCATTTT
>TRBV20-1|many|TRBJ1-4|-
CSVRVDFEKLFF
TGCAGTGTACGAGTGGATTTTGAAAAACTGTTTTTT
>TRBV15|many|TRBJ1-4|-
CATSRDRGGRSGEKLFF
TGTGCCACCAGCAGAGATCGTGGTGGTAGGTCGGGGGAAAAACTGTTTTTT
>TRBV20-1|many|TRBJ2-7|-
CSARPPGLYEQYF
TGCAGTGCTAGACCCCCAGGGCTCTACGAGCAGTACTTC
>TRBV20-1|many|TRBJ2-7|TRBD2
CSATPSGAYEQYF
TGCAGTGCTACTCCTAGCGGCGCCTACGAGCAGTACTTC
>TRBV2|-|TRBJ1-5|-
CASRDMGGGNQPQHF
TGTGCCAGCAGAGACATGGGGGGAGGCAATCAGCCCCAGCATTTT
>TRBV3-1|many|TRBJ1-4|-
CASSQDRAATNEKLFF
TGTGCCAGCAGCCAAGACAGGGCCGCAACTAATGAAAAACTGTTTTTT